This record covers a single T cell receptor beta chain. Its antigen remains undetermined. Base qualities are not at hand, and no much larger clone is one base apart. This record belongs to a study of cytomegalovirus exposure and HLA in healthy donors (dated 2017 in TCRdb). For the wider study: An earlier analysis of several hundred of the donors reported 276 Gb of sequence data and 95 million to 130 million unique TCR beta sequences obtained from roughly 170 million T cells. A later analysis re-analyzed previously published TCR beta repertoires from approximately 700 donors and added high-resolution HLA genotyping to study TCR occurrence patterns. An early release that covered fewer than 800 HLA-typed donors contained approximately 300 gigabases of sequencing data and approximately 85 million unique TCR sequences. The genetic ancestry cluster associated with self-reported Caucasian donors included around four fifths of the approximately 410 genotyped donors. Rather than drawing on any new phenotypic data, the later analysis identified candidate immune exposures from TCR beta sequences and the way those sequences occurred across donors. Roughly five DR-DQ haplotypes were handled as single units for association and clustering, since linkage in the cohort was strong. Donor age, sex, ethnicity and CMV serostatus were compiled alongside the repertoire data. Among 300 to 500 genotyped donors of the cohort, an average of approximately 240,000 unique TCR beta nucleotide sequences was sequenced per donor, of which about 19% were non-productive. Genome-wide SNP genotypes for about three fifths of the roughly 670 donors were used in a later genetic analysis, which treated that subset as a discovery cohort. An earlier analysis of roughly 580 of the donors used high-throughput TCR beta sequencing to judge whether each TCR beta V gene segment behaved as functional or pseudogenic. HLA typing covered class I and class II loci at four-digit resolution. In addition to the first cohort of roughly 670 subjects, a separate validation cohort of approximately 130 different subjects was used. The study used immunosequencing to profile the T cell repertoires of several hundred subjects and linked those repertoires to cytomegalovirus serostatus. The number of typed donors differed by locus: roughly 629-630 for A, B, C, DRB1 and DQB1; approximately 520 for DQA1; around 580 for DPA1; and around 470 for DPB1. The study combined high-throughput TCR immunosequencing, statistical association of individual TCRs with disease status, and machine learning to predict cytomegalovirus infection status. The study was designed to test whether signatures of past pathogen exposure could be identified by cataloging public T cell receptors. All discovery cohort repertoires had been generated using a single sequencing platform. General findings and caveats noted by the study authors: Linkage disequilibrium might explain the correlated functional status among segregating V segments, but an unknown experimental factor could not be ruled out. Most CMV-associated TCR beta chains appeared to be HLA-restricted in a later analysis, and the HLA associations seemed to be driven largely by CMV exposure. Strong co-occurrence of HLA alleles, especially DR and DQ, made assigning TCR associations to individual alleles difficult. The presence/absence analyses assumed that sequencing depth was roughly uniform across donors, and that assumption may not be true. A later analysis associated about 17,000 TCR beta sequences with specific HLA alleles at a false discovery rate of 0.05. Cytomegalovirus status was reported to be diagnosed by the classifier with high specificity and sensitivity in both the original and validation cohorts. A total of fewer than 200 TCR beta chains were listed by the study as associated with cytomegalovirus. A few of the identified cytomegalovirus-associated TCR beta chains were confirmed in vitro to be specific for cytomegalovirus antigens. Broadly in line with IMGT annotations, most TCR beta V segments showed up in productive rearrangements about 87% or about 30% of the time in an earlier analysis of several hundred of the donors. The sequencing pipeline was judged likely to have produced a cluster of highly shared sequence variants as a technical artifact. V-gene and J-gene trimming of TCR beta chains was associated with a missense DCLRE1C variant in a later genetic analysis, and the association was replicated in an independent cohort. Some IMGT-functional V segments, including TRBV6-2 and TRBV6-3, could not be distinguished by the 87-base-pair reads and were therefore excluded. Roughly 17 rarely observed V segments, including chromosome 9 orphons, were excluded from the earlier analysis of several hundred of the donors because counts were too low. Only TCR beta chains were sequenced in this cohort, and the absence of alpha or paired-chain data limited detectable features. In a later analysis, HLA-associated TCR beta chains showed more clonal expansion and lower generation probabilities than non-associated chains that were equally common. Because HLA typing was missing for some donors at each locus, association tests included only the typed subset. According to a later genetic analysis, donors in an Asian-associated ancestry cluster had fewer N-insertions in productive TCRs than the approximately 670-donor mean. Several of the top co-occurrence clusters appeared to be linked to parvovirus B19, influenza, CMV and Epstein-Barr virus, according to a later analysis. A further reported finding was that TCR beta sequences accurately predicted the HLA-A and HLA-B alleles for most subjects in the first cohort. It was suggested by the authors that the approach could potentially be generalized to other disease states and immunological phenotypes. According to a later analysis, TCR association rates differed among HLA loci, with DRB1 alleles showing the most associated TCRs and HLA-C alleles showing the fewest. Most TCR sequences were observed very rarely across donors, whereas some public TCRs were present in many individuals. Immune exposure information for the cohort was limited to CMV serostatus.

The cohort was made up of hundreds of healthy bone marrow donors. All cohort members were sampled while nominally healthy, although unrecorded immune exposures were likely present. The donor tested CMV seropositive and was one of the 289 seropositive cohort members. A peripheral blood sample was collected from each donor, and TCR beta sequencing was performed on peripheral blood mononuclear cells. The Qiagen DNeasy Blood Extraction Kit was used to extract genomic DNA from the blood cell samples. In the germline V gene (reference sequence), CDR1 corresponds to PRHDT and CDR2 to FYEKMQ. The CDR3 goes from the cysteine to the phenylalanine over 12 residues. The sequence is cut down to CDR3 DNA, 36 bases in frame from base 1. Relative to germline, V is 5 bases shorter and J is 3 bases shorter, with 4 bases between their ends. The library was prepared using the immunoSEQ multiplex PCR assay. The multiplex PCR relied on a mix of 60 forward primers for TCR Vbeta segments and 13 reverse primers for TCR Jbeta segments. Amplification of the CDR3 region of rearranged TCR beta genes was performed with a multiplex PCR assay on genomic DNA. On the Illumina HiSeq System, the amplified TCR beta libraries were sequenced as 87-base-pair reads. The study's own analysis went as follows. A later analysis counted tens of millions of unique TCR beta chains across the 550 to 800 repertoires, and some 11 million of these chains were shared by at least two donors. A nearest-neighbor algorithm error-corrected the raw reads and collapsed the reads into unique sequences, merging closely related sequences to remove PCR and sequencing errors. Alignment of CDR3 sequences to IMGT reference sequences was used to assign V, D and J gene segments. For a sequence to be retained, a match of at least six nucleotides to both a V gene segment and a J gene segment was required. Rearrangements were called productive when the CDR3 lacked stop codons and stayed in frame with V and J; all others were non-productive. CDR3 was defined by IMGT convention, running from the second conserved V-encoded cysteine to the conserved J-encoded phenylalanine. In an earlier analysis of around 640 of the donors, sequences lacking an unambiguous match to a single V gene segment were excluded. In an earlier analysis of 587 of the donors, a V segment was called functional when productive rearrangements were above 56.7%, and segregating when the standard deviation between donors exceeded 5%. To diagnose cytomegalovirus status from the catalog of TCR beta chain sequences, a statistical classification framework was built. A later analysis assigned V and J genes by comparing TCR nucleotide sequences with IMGT/GENE-DB human TR gene sequences. A later analysis assigned CDR3 sequences and most-parsimonious VDJ recombination scenarios with the TCRdist pipeline. In a later analysis, each TCR beta chain was defined by its CDR3 amino acid sequence together with its V-gene family, and reads without a unique V-gene family were excluded. As a way to deal with suspected cross-contamination and a sequencing artifact, a later analysis dropped more than 500 nucleotide sequences that were highly shared and had low generation probability. A later analysis calculated a clonal expansion index for each public chain from normalized within-repertoire ranks of inferred template counts. A later analysis computed generation probabilities with a VDJ recombination model fitted to out-of-frame rearrangements, and checked the results against IGoR. In a later analysis, hypergeometric tests were used to score TCR-TCR, TCR-HLA and TCR-CMV co-occurrence, with a repertoire-size bias correction applied to TCR pairs. In a later analysis, false discovery rates were estimated by permuting HLA or CMV assignments 20 times. In a later analysis, co-occurring TCRs were grouped with DBSCAN, and TCRdist sequence similarity was added when clustering was performed within HLA-allele-positive subsets. For co-occurrence clustering, repertoires with fewer than 30,000 or more than 120,000 public chains were excluded, along with several repertoires with anomalous nucleotide sharing. This immuneACCESS table, as held by TCRdb, lists in-frame sequences with V and J called but not all clones. Of the missing ones, under half trace to an unresolved V gene in checked studies; the others have no known cause. V and J calls and clone size are as listed in that table; D and trimming were resolved from the DNA. Here the sample has around 150,000 clones; roughly 80% occur a single time. The ten largest clones capture 7% of the sample.

The clonotype comes from a woman in her 30s in good health and CMV-seropositive. Sequenced: PBMCs. The chain is assembled from TRBV13 and TRBJ2-2, with no reliable assignment of the D segment. The DNA sequence reads TGTGCCAGCAGCCGGGACACCGGGGAGCTGTTTTTT. It specifies CASSRDTGELFF.